The source of this T cell receptor beta chain is a study of blood T cell repertoires in COVID-19. For the study at large: Sites across the United States, Italy and Spain contributed samples from acute and convalescent COVID-19. T cells, B-cell-depleted T cells, or PBMCs supplied cDNA or gDNA.

Germline V gene lookup returns CDR1 SGHNT and CDR2 YYREEE (reference sequence). The CDR3 runs to 16 residues. V was pared by 2 bases and J by 1 base, with 4 bases of the junction left unmatched. A few counts support this clone. Produced via immunoSEQ multiplex PCR; TCRdb's table is partial and in-frame only. The sample lists 100,000 or so clones; 90% to 95% were seen once. The sequencing input was peripheral blood. The genes are TRBV5-4 and TRBJ1-1; 11 nucleotides match TRBD1. The sequence was collected from a woman in her fifties or sixties in a cohort sampled during active COVID-19. The CDR3 DNA reads TGTGCCAGCAGCTTCGGGACAGGGGGAAGGAACACTGAAGCTTTCTTT. It translates to CASSFGTGGRNTEAFF.